This T cell receptor (beta chain) was documented in a study of T cells in Graves' hyperthyroidism and ophthalmopathy. V was shortened by 2 bases and J by 5 bases, with 12 bases between the two germline ends. The CDR3 is made up of 14 amino acids. Active moderate-to-severe ophthalmopathy, Clinical Activity Score at least 3, NOSPECS at least 4, under 3 months' duration. The PBMCs were taken from roughly 10 ml of fresh peripheral blood. RNA transcripts yielded amplified TCR beta CDR3 regions. The HTBI primer set served for first-round RT-PCR of the TCR CDR3. One entry per CDR3 protein results from TCRdb running MiXCR on the multiplex PCR reads. The data contain a few hundred thousand distinct CDR3 sequences, around 15% of them singletons. Findings and limits, study-wide: In the analysis, a 13 V-J model separated ophthalmopathy from stable hyperthyroidism. Blood held most thyroid clonotypes expanded above 0.001 frequency.

As concerns this clonotype: Its antigen is as yet unknown.

The sequenced sample was blood. This rearrangement joins TRBV12-3 or TRBV12-4 to TRBJ1-1, with D tentatively TRBD1 (6 bases). The source of this sequence is a woman in her sixties or seventies with Graves' ophthalmopathy. The CDR3 DNA sequence: TGTGCCAGCAGTTTAAAGGGGGGGGATACTGAAGCTTTCTTT. The encoded protein is CASSLKGGDTEAFF.